The 4 T cell receptor beta chains in this list originate from one sample, sequenced in a study of cytomegalovirus exposure and HLA in healthy donors. PCR amplification relied on 60 Vbeta primers (plus 13 Jbeta primers). Libraries were prepared by immunoSEQ multiplex PCR; TCRdb keeps only in-frame clonotypes and omits some of them. The sample records about 140,000 clones, approximately 71% being singletons. The sequenced sample was PBMCs. The receptors derive from a man aged 35 to 55 in good health and CMV-seronegative.

The chain employs TRBV4-1 and TRBJ2-1; 10 positions match TRBD2. Germline V gene lookup returns CDR1 MGHRA and CDR2 YSYEKL. The CDR3 runs 15 residues. V gave up 6 bases and J gave up 1 base; unmatched junction bases: 3. The CDR3 coding sequence is TGCGCCAGCAGACGTAGCGGGGGGTCCTACAATGAGCAGTTCTTC. Residues: CASRRSGGSYNEQFF.

The chain carries TRBV2 and TRBJ1-2; 8 bases are shared with TRBD1. CDR1 and CDR2 from the germline V gene are SNHLY and FYNNEI. The CDR3 is made up of 17 amino acids. V lost 4 bases and J lost 0; bases outside the gene matches: 10. CDR3 sequence: CASSAVQGAPANYGYTF. DNA of the CDR3: TGTGCCAGCAGTGCTGTCCAGGGGGCCCCAGCTAACTATGGCTACACCTTC.

This sequence joins TRBV5-1 and TRBJ2-1; D gene uncertain. In germline, CDR1 is SGHRS, CDR2 YFSETQ. The CDR3 is 14 amino acids. Trimming removed 5 bases from V and 0 bases from J, with 9 bases in between. CDR3 protein: CASRQASSYNEQFF. Written as DNA, the CDR3 is TGCGCCAGCAGGCAGGCCAGCTCCTACAATGAGCAGTTCTTC.

The J gene is TRBJ2-2, the V gene TRBV25-1; tentative D call: TRBD1 (5 bases). Germline CDR1 reads MGHDK; CDR2 reads SYGVNS. This CDR3 has 13 residues. With 5 bases removed from V and 4 bases from J, the gap between germline ends came to 8 bases. The CDR3 loop reads CASSRGGTGELFF. CDR3 coding DNA: TGTGCCAGCAGTAGGGGCGGCACCGGGGAGCTGTTTTTT.